This T cell receptor (beta chain) was documented in a study of blood T cell repertoires in COVID-19. This table comes from immunoSEQ multiplex PCR, and its TCRdb copy is limited to in-frame clones, with some not included. The table lists about 110,000 clones, roughly four fifths of them singletons. The material sequenced was peripheral blood. This clonotype originated in a woman aged 55-70 years with acute or convalescent COVID-19.

The CDR3 sequence is CASSQGRQGLYGYTF. The DNA of the CDR3 is TGTGCCAGCAGCCAAGGCCGACAGGGACTCTATGGCTACACCTTC. The chain has TRBV4-2 and TRBJ1-2; TRBD1 agrees at 7 bases. V trimming: 1 base; J trimming: 4 bases; junction bases outside the gene matches: 6. Germline assignment: CDR1 LGHNA and CDR2 YNFKEQ. The CDR3 is 15 amino acids.